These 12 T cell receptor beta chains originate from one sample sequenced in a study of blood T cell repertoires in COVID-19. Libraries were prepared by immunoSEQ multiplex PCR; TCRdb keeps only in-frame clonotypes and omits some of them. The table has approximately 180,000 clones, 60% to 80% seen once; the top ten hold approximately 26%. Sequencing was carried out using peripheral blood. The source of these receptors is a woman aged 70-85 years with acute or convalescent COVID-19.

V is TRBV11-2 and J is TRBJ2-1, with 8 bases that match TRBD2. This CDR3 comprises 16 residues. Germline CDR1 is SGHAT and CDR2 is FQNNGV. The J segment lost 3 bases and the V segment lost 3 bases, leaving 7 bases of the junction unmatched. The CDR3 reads CASSLKTSGRYNEQFF. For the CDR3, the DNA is TGTGCCAGCAGCTTGAAAACTAGCGGACGCTACAATGAGCAGTTCTTC.

CDR3 DNA sequence: TGCGCCAGCAGCCCTCGACCCGCGGCGGGAGGGTCCCAAGAGACCCAGTACTTC. Translating gives CASSPRPAAGGSQETQYF. The chain carries TRBV4-1 and TRBJ2-5; 9 positions agree with TRBD2. The germline gives CDR1 MGHRA, CDR2 YSYEKL. J was trimmed by 1 base and V by 4 bases; bases with no gene match: 13. There are 18 residues in the CDR3.

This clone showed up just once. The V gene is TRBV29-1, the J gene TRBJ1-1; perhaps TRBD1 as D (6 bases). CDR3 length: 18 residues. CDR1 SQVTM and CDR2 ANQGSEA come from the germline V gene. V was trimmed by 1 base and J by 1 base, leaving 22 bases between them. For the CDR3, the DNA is TGCAGCGTTGAAGCTAACACTTTCACGGGACACACGAACACTGAAGCTTTCTTT. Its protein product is CSVEANTFTGHTNTEAFF.

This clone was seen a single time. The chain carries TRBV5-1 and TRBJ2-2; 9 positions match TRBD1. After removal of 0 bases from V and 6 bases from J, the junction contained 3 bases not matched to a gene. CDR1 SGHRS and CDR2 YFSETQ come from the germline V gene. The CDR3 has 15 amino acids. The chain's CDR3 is CASSLGQGDAGELFF. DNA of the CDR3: TGCGCCAGCAGCTTGGGACAGGGGGATGCCGGGGAGCTGTTTTTT. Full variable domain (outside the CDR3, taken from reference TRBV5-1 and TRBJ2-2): KAGVTQTPRYLIKTRGQQVTLSCSPISGHRSVSWYQQTPGQGLQFLFEYFSETQRNKGNFPGRFSGRQFSNSRSEMNVSTLELGDSALYLCASSLGQGDAGELFFGEGSRLTVL.

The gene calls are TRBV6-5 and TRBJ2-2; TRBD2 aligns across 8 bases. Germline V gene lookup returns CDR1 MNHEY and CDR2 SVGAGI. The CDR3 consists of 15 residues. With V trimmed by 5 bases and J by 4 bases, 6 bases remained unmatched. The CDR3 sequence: CASSPLAGPTGELFF. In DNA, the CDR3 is TGTGCCAGCAGTCCGCTAGCGGGCCCCACCGGGGAGCTGTTTTTT.

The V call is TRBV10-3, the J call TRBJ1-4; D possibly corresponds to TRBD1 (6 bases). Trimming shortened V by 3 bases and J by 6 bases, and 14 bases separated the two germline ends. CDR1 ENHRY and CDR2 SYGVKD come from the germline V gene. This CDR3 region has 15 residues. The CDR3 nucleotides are TGTGCCATCAGTGAAGGGGACACCAGTTATGAAAAACTGTTTTTT. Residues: CAISEGDTSYEKLFF.

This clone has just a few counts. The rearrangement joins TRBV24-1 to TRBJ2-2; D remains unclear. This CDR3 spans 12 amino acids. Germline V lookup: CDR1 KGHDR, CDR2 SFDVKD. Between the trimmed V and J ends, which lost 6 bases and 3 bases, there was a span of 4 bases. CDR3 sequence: CATSLYTGELFF. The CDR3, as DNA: TGTGCCACCAGTTTATACACCGGGGAGCTGTTTTTT.

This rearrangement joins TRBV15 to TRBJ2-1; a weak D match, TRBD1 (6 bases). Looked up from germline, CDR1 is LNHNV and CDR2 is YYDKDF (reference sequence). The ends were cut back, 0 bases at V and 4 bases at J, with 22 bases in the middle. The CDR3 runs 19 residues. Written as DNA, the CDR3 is TGTGCCACCAGCAGAGAATTTGGAATGCAGGGGATTACTTACAATGAGCAGTTCTTC. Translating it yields CATSREFGMQGITYNEQFF.

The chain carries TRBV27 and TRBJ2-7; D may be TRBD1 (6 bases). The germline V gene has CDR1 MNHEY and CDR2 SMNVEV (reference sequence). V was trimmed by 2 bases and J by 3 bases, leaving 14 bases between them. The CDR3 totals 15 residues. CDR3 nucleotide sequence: TGTGCCAGCAGTTTAACAGGGACCGGGATCTACGAGCAGTACTTC. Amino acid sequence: CASSLTGTGIYEQYF.

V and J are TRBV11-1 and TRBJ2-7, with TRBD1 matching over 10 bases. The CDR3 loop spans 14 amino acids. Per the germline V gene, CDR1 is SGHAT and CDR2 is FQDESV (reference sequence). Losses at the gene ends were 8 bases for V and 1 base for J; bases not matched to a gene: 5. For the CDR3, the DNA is TGTGCCAGCCAACGGACAGGGGGGTCCTACGAGCAGTACTTC. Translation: CASQRTGGSYEQYF.

CDR3 loop: CASSPQDTGELFF. The CDR3 bases are TGTGCCAGCAGCCCCCAGGACACCGGGGAGCTGTTTTTT. The V call is TRBV14, the J call TRBJ2-2; no clear D. The CDR3 loop spans 13 amino acids. Germline lookup yields CDR1 SGHDN and CDR2 FVKESK. V dropped 4 bases and J dropped 3 bases, with 6 bases sitting between them.

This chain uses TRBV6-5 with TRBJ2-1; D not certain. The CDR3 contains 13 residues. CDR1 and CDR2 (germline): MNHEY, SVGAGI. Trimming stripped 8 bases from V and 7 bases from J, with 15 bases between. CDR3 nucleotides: TGTGCCAGCTGTCTTCGTCCTAAGAATGAGCAGTTCTTC. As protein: CASCLRPKNEQFF.